This T cell receptor beta chain was captured in a study of beta chain features in type 1 diabetes. Regarding the study as a whole: There was a moderate but significant shortening of TCRB CDR3s in all four CD4+ subsets of Type 1 diabetes patients. For patients, the naive, central memory and Treg TCRB repertoires appeared more alike than for healthy donors.

Unmatched junction bases numbered 6, after V lost 1 base and J lost 5 bases. Germline values: CDR1 SGHAT, CDR2 FQNNGV. The CDR3 is 16 residues long. The isolated RNA, all of it, was reverse transcribed, so expressed TCRB transcripts were what got sequenced. Produced via immunoSEQ multiplex PCR; TCRdb's table is partial and in-frame only. Altogether about 250,000 clones are present, about a tenth being singletons, with the ten largest covering more than 0.015%. On this clone itself: Its target is unknown.

CD4+ naive, central memory, regulatory and stem cell-like memory subsets were isolated by sorting on CD45RO/CCR7/CD25/CD127/CD95/CD27. This TCR derives from a man younger than 40 with type 1 diabetes. The chain joins TRBV11-2 to TRBJ2-2; the match to TRBD2 covers 8 bases. The sequencing input was naive CD4+ T cells from blood. The CDR3 nucleotides read TGTGCCAGCAGCTTAGTTGGGACTAGTGGGACCGGGGAGCTGTTTTTT. Its translation is CASSLVGTSGTGELFF. Using reference TRBV11-2 and TRBJ2-2 for the parts outside the CDR3, the full variable domain is EAGVAQSPRYKIIEKRQSVAFWCNPISGHATLYWYQQILGQGPKLLIQFQNNGVVDDSQLPKDRFSAERLKGVDSTLKIQPAKLEDSAVYLCASSLVGTSGTGELFFGEGSRLTVL.